Following are 2 T cell receptor beta chains from one sample sequenced in a study of shared clonotypes between healthy human individuals. Sequenced by immunoSEQ multiplex PCR; TCRdb stores in-frame clones only, minus some. The sample lists over a million clones, roughly 74% occurring once. Sequencing input: memory CD4+ T cells from PBMCs. The sample's subset: CD45RA-negative fraction. The receptors were gathered from a man younger than 35 in good health. Some clones in this sample may be carry-over from other donors' samples.

V is TRBV5-1 and J is TRBJ2-7, with unresolved D. V was trimmed by 4 bases and J by 0 bases, leaving 11 bases between them. CDR3 size: 14 residues. CDR1 SGHRS and CDR2 YFSETQ come from the germline V gene. The CDR3 DNA is TGCGCCAGCAGCCCGTCGGGTAACTCCTACGAGCAGTACTTC. It translates to CASSPSGNSYEQYF. Complete variable domain (other parts from reference TRBV5-1 and TRBJ2-7): KAGVTQTPRYLIKTRGQQVTLSCSPISGHRSVSWYQQTPGQGLQFLFEYFSETQRNKGNFPGRFSGRQFSNSRSEMNVSTLELGDSALYLCASSPSGNSYEQYFGPGTRLTVT.

CDR3 in DNA: TGCAGCGTTGCGGGGACTAGCAGTAGCACAGATACGCAGTATTTT. Translating it yields CSVAGTSSSTDTQYF. The chain is built from TRBV29-1 and TRBJ2-3, with 9 bases lining up with TRBD2. CDR3 size: 15 residues. Germline V gene data show CDR1 as SQVTM and CDR2 as ANQGSEA. Unmatched junction bases numbered 5, after V lost 4 bases and J lost 0 bases.